The sequence of this T cell receptor beta chain was determined in a study of blood T cells in healthy people across ages. Germline V gene lookup returns CDR1 KGHSH and CDR2 LQKENI. Germline trimming cut 2 bases from V and 2 bases from J; bases unmatched to any gene: 3. The CDR3 runs 15 residues. General study results and limits: Long-lived and aged donors differed, with more naive CD4+ cells and higher diversity in the long-lived.

There are a few counts of this clonotype. No antigen is known for it. A second 7 to 11 cycle PCR used barcoded and J-beta primers. Each cDNA molecule received a tag from a template-switch adaptor that had 12 random nucleotides. A single record per CDR3 protein comes from TCRdb applying MiXCR to the 5' RACE reads. The table lists about 1.7 million distinct CDR3 sequences, 25% to 30% of them singletons, with 6.5% to 8.5% in the top ten. The V and J genes are TRBV18 and TRBJ2-7; TRBD2 matches 10 bases. The sample comprised blood. The clonotype comes from a woman aged 30 to 39 in good health. CDR3 protein: CASSPGLADAYEQYF. The CDR3 region has the DNA TGTGCCAGCTCACCAGGACTAGCGGATGCCTACGAGCAGTACTTC.